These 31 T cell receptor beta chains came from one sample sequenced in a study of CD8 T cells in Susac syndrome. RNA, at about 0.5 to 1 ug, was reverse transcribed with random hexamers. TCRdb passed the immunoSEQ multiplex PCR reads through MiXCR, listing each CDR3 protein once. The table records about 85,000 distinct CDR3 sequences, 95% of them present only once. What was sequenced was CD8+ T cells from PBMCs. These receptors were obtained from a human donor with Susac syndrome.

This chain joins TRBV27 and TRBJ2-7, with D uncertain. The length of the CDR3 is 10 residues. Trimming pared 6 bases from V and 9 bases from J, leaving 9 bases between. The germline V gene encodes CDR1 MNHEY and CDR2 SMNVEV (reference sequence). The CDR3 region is CASRTRSQYF. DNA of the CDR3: TGTGCCAGCAGGACCCGCTCGCAGTACTTC.

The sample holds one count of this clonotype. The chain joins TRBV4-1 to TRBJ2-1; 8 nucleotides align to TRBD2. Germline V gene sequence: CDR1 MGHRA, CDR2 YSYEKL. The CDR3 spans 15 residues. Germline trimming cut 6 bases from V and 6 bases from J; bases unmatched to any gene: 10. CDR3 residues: CASRPGLDVFNEQFF. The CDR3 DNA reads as TGCGCCAGCAGACCGGGACTAGACGTTTTCAATGAGCAGTTCTTC.

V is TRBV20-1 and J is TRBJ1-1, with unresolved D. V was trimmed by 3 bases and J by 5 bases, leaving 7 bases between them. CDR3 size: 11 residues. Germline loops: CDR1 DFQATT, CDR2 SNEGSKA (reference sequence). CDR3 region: CSASLWTEAFF. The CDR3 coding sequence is TGCAGTGCTAGTCTTTGGACTGAAGCTTTCTTT.

As DNA, the CDR3 is TGCAGCGTGGGGGCCTCCTCCTACGAGCAGTACTTC. Translated: CSVGASSYEQYF. V is TRBV29-1 and J is TRBJ2-7, with D perhaps matching TRBD1 (6 bases). Germline V lookup: CDR1 SQVTM, CDR2 ANQGSEA. V lost 6 bases and J lost 0, with 9 bases in between. CDR3 length equals 12 residues.

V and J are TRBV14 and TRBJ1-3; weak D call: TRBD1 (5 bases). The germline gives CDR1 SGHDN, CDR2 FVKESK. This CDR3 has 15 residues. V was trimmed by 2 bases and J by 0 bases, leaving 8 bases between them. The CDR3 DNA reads TGTGCCAGCAGCCAATGGGGGAGCTCTGGAAACACCATATATTTT. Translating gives CASSQWGSSGNTIYF. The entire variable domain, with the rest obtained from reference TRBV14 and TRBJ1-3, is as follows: EAGVTQFPSHSVIEKGQTVTLRCDPISGHDNLYWYRRVMGKEIKFLLHFVKESKQDESGMPNNRFLAERTGGTYSTLKVQPAELEDSGVYFCASSQWGSSGNTIYFGEGSWLTVV.

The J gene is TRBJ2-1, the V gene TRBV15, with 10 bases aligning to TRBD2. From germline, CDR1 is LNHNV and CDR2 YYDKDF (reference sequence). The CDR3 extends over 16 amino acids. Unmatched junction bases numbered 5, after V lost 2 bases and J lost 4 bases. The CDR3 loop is CATSRQLAGQYNEQFF. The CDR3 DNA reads TGTGCCACCAGCAGACAACTAGCGGGACAGTACAATGAGCAGTTCTTC.

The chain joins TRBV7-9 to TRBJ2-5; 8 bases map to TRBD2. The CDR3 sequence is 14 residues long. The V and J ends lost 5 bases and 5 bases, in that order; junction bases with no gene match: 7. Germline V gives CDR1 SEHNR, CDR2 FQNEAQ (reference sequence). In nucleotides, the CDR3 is TGTGCCAGCAGCCCGGGGGGGCTCAAGGAGACCCAGTACTTC. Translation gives CASSPGGLKETQYF.

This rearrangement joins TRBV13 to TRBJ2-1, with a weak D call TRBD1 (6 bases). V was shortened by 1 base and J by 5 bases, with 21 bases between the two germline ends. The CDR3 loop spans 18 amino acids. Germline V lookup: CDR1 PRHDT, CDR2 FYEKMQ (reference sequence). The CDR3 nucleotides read TGTGCCAGCAGCTTAGCCACAGGGATATTCAACAGGGACAATGAGCAGTTCTTC. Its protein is CASSLATGIFNRDNEQFF.

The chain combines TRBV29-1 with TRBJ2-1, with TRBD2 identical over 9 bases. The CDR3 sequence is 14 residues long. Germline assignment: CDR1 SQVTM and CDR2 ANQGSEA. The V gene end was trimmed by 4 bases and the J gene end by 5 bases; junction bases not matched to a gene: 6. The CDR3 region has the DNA TGCAGCGTTGTCGTAGCGGGAGCCCACAATGAGCAGTTCTTC. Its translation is CSVVVAGAHNEQFF.

Written as DNA, the CDR3 is TGTGCCAGCAGCTTCCTGTTTGGGTCGGGGGAGCTGTTTTTT. Its translation is CASSFLFGSGELFF. The chain uses TRBV9 and TRBJ2-2; D is undetermined. This CDR3 spans 14 amino acids. The V gene's germline CDR1 is SGDLS and CDR2 YYNGEE. V was cut by 4 bases and J by 8 bases, with 15 bases left in between.

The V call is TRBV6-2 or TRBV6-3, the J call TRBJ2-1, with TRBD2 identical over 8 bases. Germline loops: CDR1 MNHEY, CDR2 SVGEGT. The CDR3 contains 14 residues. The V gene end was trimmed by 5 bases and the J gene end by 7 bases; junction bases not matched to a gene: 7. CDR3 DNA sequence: TGTGCCAGCAGTCTCGGGACTAGTGGGAATGAGCAGTTCTTC. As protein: CASSLGTSGNEQFF.

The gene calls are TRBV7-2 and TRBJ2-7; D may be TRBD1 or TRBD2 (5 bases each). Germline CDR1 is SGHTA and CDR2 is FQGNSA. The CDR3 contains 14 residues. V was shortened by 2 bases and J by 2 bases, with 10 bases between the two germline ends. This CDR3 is CASSLWDAAYEQYF. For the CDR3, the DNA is TGTGCCAGCAGCTTATGGGACGCTGCCTACGAGCAGTACTTC. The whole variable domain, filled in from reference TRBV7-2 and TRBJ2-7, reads GAGVSQSPSNKVTEKGKDVELRCDPISGHTALYWYRQSLGQGLEFLIYFQGNSAPDKSGLPSDRFSAERTGGSVSTLTIQRTQQEDSAVYLCASSLWDAAYEQYFGPGTRLTVT.

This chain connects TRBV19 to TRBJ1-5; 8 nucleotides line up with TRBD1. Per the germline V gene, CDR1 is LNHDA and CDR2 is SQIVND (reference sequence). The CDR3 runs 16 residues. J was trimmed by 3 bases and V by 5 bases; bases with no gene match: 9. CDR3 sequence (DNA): TGTGCCAGTAGTGCCGGACAGGGAATTATCAATCAGCCCCAGCATTTT. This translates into CASSAGQGIINQPQHF.

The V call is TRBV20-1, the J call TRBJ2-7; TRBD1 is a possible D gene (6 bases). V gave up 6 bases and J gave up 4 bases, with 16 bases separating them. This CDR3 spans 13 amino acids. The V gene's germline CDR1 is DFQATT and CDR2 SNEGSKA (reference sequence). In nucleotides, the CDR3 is TGCAGTGCGCCCCTCCAGGGGCCATACGAGCAGTACTTC. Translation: CSAPLQGPYEQYF.

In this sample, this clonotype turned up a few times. The CDR3 spells CASSQEDGGYYEQYF. CDR3 coding DNA: TGTGCCAGCAGCCAAGAGGACGGCGGGTACTACGAGCAGTACTTC. The chain links TRBV4-2 to TRBJ2-7, with D possibly TRBD2 on 5 matching bases. The length of the CDR3 is 15 residues. V was shortened by 0 bases and J by 3 bases, with 12 bases between the two germline ends. Germline V gene lookup returns CDR1 LGHNA and CDR2 YNFKEQ.

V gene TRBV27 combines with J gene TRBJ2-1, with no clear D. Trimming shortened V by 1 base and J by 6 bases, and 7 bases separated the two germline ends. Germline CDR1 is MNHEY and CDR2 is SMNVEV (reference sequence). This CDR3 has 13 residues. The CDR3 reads CASSLFLSNEQFF. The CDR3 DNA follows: TGTGCCAGCAGTTTATTTCTGAGCAATGAGCAGTTCTTC.

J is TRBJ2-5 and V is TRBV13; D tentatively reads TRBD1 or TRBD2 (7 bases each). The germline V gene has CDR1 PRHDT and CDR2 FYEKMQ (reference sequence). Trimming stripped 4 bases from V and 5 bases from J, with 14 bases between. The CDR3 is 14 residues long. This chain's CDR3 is CASSSRQGGETQYF. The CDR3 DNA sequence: TGTGCCAGCAGCTCCAGACAGGGAGGGGAGACCCAGTACTTC. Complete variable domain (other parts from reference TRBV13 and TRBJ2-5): AAGVIQSPRHLIKEKRETATLKCYPIPRHDTVYWYQQGPGQDPQFLISFYEKMQSDKGSIPDRFSAQQFSDYHSELNMSSLELGDSALYFCASSSRQGGETQYFGPGTRLLVL.

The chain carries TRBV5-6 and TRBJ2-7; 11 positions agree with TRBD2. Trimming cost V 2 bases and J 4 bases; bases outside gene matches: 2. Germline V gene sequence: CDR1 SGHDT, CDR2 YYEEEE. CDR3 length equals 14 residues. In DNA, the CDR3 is TGTGCCAGCAGCTTTGGGACTAGCGGTTACGAGCAGTACTTC. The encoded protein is CASSFGTSGYEQYF.

The CDR3 loop reads CASSPGQGKTEAFF. In DNA form, the CDR3 reads TGTGCCAGCAGCCCGGGACAGGGGAAGACTGAAGCTTTCTTT. The V and J genes are TRBV7-8 and TRBJ1-1, with 10 bases identical to TRBD1. The V gene end was trimmed by 5 bases and the J gene end by 5 bases; junction bases not matched to a gene: 5. The CDR3 contains 14 residues. From germline, CDR1 is SGHVS and CDR2 FQNEAQ.

This CDR3 reads CASSFSTAEAFF. The CDR3 nucleotides read TGTGCCAGCAGCTTTTCGACAGCTGAAGCTTTCTTT. The chain joins TRBV5-6 to TRBJ1-1, with D possibly being TRBD1 (5 bases). V gave up 2 bases and J gave up 6 bases, with 8 bases separating them. Germline loops: CDR1 SGHDT, CDR2 YYEEEE. The CDR3 is 12 residues long.

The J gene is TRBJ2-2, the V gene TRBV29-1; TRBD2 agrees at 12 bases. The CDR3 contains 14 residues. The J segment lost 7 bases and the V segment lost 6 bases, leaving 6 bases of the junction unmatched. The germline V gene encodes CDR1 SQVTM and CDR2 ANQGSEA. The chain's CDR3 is CSVASGRADGELFF. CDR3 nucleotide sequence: TGCAGCGTGGCTAGCGGGAGGGCTGACGGGGAGCTGTTTTTT.

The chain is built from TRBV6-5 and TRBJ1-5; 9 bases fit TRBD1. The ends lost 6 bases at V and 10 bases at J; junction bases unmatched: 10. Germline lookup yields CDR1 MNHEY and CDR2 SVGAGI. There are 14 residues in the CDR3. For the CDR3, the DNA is TGTGCCAGCAGCCCCGGACAGGGGATAGGACCCCAGCATTTT. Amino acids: CASSPGQGIGPQHF.

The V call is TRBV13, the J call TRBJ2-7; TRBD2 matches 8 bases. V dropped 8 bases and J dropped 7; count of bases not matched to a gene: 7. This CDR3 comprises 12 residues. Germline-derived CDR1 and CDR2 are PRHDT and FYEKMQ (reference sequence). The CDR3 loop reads CASRAGGAEQYF. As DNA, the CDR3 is TGTGCCAGCCGGGCGGGAGGAGCAGAGCAGTACTTC.

The CDR3 is CASSGGDYGYTF. The CDR3 DNA sequence: TGTGCCAGCAGTGGCGGCGACTATGGCTACACCTTC. The chain recombines TRBV2 with TRBJ1-2; D uncertain. There are 12 residues in the CDR3. The germline gives CDR1 SNHLY, CDR2 FYNNEI. Trimming pared 4 bases from V and 3 bases from J, leaving 6 bases between.

The CDR3 region has the DNA TGCAGCGTTGATGCCTCGGGGTCTCTGCGGGGTGGCTACACCTTC. This translates into CSVDASGSLRGGYTF. The V gene is TRBV29-1, the J gene TRBJ1-2; no firm D call. Trimming cost V 3 bases and J 7 bases, with 21 bases left between them. The CDR3 consists of 15 residues. In germline, CDR1 is SQVTM, CDR2 ANQGSEA.

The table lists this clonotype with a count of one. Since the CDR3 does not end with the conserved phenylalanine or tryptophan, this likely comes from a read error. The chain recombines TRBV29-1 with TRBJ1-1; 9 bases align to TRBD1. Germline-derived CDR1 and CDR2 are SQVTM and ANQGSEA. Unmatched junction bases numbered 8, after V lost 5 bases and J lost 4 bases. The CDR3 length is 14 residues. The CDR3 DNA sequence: TGCAGCGTTCAAGGACAGGGGCGGGCCACTGAAGCTTTCCTT. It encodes CSVQGQGRATEAFL.

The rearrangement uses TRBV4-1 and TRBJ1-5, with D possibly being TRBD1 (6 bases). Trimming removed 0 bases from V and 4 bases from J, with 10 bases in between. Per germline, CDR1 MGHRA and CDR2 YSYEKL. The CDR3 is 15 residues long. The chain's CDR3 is CASSQEGGTNQPQHF. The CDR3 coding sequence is TGCGCCAGCAGCCAAGAAGGGGGAACGAATCAGCCCCAGCATTTT.

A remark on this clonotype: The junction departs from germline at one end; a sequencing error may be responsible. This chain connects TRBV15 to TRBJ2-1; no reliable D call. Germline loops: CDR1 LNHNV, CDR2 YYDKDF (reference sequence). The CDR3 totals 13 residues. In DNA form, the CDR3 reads TGTGCCACCAGCAGACCCCCGTACAGTGAGCAGTTCTTC. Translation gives CATSRPPYSEQFF.

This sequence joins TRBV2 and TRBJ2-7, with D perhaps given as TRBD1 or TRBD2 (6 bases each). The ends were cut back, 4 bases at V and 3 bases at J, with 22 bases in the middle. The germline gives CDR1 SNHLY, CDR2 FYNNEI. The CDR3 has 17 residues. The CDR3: CASSVLPGGLRGYEQYF. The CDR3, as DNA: TGTGCCAGCAGTGTCCTACCCGGGGGCTTACGAGGCTACGAGCAGTACTTC.

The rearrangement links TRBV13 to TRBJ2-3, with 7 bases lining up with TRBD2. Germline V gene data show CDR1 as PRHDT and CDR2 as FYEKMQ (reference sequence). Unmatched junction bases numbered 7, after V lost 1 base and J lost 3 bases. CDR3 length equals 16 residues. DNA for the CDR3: TGTGCCAGCAGCTTAGAAGGCGGGAGTGGGACAGATACGCAGTATTTT. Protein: CASSLEGGSGTDTQYF.

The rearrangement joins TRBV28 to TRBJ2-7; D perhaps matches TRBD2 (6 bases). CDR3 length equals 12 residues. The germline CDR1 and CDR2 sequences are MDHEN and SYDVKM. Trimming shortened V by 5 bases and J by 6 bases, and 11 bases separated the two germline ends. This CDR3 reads CASSGGSSEQYF. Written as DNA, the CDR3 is TGTGCCAGCAGTGGGGGGAGTAGCGAGCAGTACTTC.